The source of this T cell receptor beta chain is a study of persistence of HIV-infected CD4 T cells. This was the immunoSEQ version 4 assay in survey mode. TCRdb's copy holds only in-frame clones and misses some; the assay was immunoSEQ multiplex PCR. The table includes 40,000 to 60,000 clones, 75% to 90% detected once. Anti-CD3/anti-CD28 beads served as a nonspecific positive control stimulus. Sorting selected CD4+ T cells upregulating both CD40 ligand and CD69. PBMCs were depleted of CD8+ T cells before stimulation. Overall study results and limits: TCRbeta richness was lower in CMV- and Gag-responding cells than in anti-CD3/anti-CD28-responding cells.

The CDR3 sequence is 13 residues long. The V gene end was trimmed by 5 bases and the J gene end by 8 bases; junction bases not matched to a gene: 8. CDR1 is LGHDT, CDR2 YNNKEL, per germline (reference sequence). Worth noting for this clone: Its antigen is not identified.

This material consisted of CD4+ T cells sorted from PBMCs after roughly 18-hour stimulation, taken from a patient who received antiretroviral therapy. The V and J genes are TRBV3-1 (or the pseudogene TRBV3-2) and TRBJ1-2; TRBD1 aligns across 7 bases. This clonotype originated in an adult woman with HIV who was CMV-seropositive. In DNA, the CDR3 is TGTGCCAGCAGCGACAGGGACATAGGCGGCTACACCTTC. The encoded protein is CASSDRDIGGYTF.